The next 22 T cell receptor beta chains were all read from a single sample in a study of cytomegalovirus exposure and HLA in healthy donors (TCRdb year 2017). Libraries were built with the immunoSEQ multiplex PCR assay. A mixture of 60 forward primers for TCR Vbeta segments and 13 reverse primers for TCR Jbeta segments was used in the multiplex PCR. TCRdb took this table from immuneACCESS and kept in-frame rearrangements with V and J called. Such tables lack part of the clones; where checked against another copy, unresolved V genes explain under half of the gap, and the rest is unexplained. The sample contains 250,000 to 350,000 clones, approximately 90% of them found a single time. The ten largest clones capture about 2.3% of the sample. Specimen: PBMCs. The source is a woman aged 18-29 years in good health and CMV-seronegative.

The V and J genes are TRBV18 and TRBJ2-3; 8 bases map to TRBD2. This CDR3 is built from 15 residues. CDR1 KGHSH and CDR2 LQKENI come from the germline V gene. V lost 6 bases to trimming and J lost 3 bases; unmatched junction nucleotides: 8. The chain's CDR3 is CASSVSGGGTDTQYF. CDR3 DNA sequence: TGTGCCAGCTCCGTAAGCGGCGGGGGGACAGATACGCAGTATTTT.

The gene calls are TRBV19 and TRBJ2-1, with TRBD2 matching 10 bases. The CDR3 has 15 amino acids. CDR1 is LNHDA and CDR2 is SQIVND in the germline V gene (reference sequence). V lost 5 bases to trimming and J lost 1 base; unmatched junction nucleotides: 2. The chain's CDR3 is CASSPSGGSYNEQFF. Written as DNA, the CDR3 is TGTGCCAGTAGTCCTAGCGGGGGATCCTACAATGAGCAGTTCTTC.

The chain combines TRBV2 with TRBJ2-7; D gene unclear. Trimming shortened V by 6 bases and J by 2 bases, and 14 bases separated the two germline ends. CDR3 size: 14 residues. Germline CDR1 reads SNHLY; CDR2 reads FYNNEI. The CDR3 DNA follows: TGTGCCAGCAGGTGGGCCTCCGCCCCCTACGAGCAGTACTTC. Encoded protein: CASRWASAPYEQYF.

The CDR3: CASSFTGGPFPSTYEQYF. The CDR3 region has the DNA TGTGCCAGCAGTTTTACGGGGGGGCCTTTCCCCTCTACCTACGAGCAGTACTTC. The V gene is TRBV27, the J gene TRBJ2-7, with 8 bases lining up with TRBD2. From germline, CDR1 is MNHEY and CDR2 SMNVEV (reference sequence). This CDR3 has 18 amino acids. V was clipped by 3 bases and J by 2 bases; unmatched bases: 15.

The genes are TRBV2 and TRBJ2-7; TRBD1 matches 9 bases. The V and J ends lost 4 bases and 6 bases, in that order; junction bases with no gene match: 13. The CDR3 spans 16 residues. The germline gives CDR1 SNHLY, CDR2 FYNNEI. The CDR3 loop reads CASSVSLTGGGGEQYF. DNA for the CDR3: TGTGCCAGCAGTGTTTCTCTAACAGGGGGCGGTGGCGAGCAGTACTTC.

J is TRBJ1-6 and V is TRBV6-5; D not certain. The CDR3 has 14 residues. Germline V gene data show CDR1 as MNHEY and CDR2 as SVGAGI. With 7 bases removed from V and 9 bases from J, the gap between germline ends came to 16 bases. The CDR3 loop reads CASTEEASVSPLHF. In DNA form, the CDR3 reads TGTGCCAGCACCGAGGAGGCCAGCGTTTCACCCCTCCACTTT.

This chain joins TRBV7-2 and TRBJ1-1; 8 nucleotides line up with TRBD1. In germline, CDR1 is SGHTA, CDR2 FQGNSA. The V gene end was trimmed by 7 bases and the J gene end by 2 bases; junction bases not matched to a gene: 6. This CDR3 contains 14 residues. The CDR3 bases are TGTGCCAGCAACCGGGGGACAGGCAACACTGAAGCTTTCTTT. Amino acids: CASNRGTGNTEAFF.

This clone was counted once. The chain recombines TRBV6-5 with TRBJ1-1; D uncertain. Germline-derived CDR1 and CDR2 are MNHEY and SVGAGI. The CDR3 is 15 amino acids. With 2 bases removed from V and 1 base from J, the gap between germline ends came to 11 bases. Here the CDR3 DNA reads TGTGCCAGCAGTTACGTTTGGTCACAGAACACTGAAGCTTTCTTT. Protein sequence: CASSYVWSQNTEAFF.

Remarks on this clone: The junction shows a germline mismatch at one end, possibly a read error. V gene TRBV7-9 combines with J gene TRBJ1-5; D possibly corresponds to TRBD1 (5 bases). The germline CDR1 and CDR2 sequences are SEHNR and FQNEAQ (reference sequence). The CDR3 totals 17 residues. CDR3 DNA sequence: TGTTCCAGCAGCCATCGGAGACGGCGGGGGGTCCTTCAGCCCCAGCATTTT. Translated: CSSSHRRRRGVLQPQHF.

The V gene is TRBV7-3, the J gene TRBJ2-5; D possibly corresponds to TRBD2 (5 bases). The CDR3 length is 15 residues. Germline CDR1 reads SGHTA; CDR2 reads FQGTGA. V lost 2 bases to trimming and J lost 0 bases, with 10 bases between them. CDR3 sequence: CASSLVPGNQETQYF. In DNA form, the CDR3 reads TGTGCCAGCAGCTTAGTCCCGGGAAACCAAGAGACCCAGTACTTC. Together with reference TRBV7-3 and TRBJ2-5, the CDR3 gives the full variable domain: GAGVSQTPSNKVTEKGKYVELRCDPISGHTALYWYRQSLGQGPEFLIYFQGTGAADDSGLPNDRFFAVRPEGSVSTLKIQRTERGDSAVYLCASSLVPGNQETQYFGPGTRLLVL.

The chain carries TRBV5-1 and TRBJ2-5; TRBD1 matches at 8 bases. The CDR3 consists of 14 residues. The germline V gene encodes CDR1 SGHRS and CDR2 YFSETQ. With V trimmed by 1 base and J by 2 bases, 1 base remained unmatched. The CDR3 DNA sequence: TGCGCCAGCAGCTTGACAGGGGGGCAAGAGACCCAGTACTTC. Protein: CASSLTGGQETQYF.

The CDR3 region is CSGTGTNNEQFF. The CDR3 coding sequence is TGCAGCGGGACCGGGACAAACAATGAGCAGTTCTTC. The V gene is TRBV29-1, the J gene TRBJ2-1, with D tentatively TRBD1 (6 bases). CDR1 SQVTM and CDR2 ANQGSEA come from the germline V gene. The CDR3 extends over 12 amino acids. Deletions cut 7 bases from V and 5 bases from J, with 12 bases between.

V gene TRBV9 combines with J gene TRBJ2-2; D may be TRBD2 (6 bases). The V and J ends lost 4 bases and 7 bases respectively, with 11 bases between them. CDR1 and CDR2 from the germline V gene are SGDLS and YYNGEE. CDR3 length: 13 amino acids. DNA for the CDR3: TGTGCCAGCAGCTCCACGCGGGGCGGGGAGCTGTTTTTT. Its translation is CASSSTRGGELFF.

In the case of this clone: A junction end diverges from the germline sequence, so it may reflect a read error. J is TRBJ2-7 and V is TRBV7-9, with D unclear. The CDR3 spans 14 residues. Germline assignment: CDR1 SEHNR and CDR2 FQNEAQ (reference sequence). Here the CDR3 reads CSSSLISKVSEQYF. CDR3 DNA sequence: TGTTCCAGCAGCTTAATCAGTAAAGTTTCCGAGCAGTACTTC.

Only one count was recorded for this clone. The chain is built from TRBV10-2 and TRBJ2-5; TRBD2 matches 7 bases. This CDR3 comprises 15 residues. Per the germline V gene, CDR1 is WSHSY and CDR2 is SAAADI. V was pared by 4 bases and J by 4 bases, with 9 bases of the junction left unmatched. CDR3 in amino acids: CASSAGTTAGETQYF. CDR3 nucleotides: TGCGCCAGCAGTGCAGGGACTACAGCGGGAGAGACCCAGTACTTC.

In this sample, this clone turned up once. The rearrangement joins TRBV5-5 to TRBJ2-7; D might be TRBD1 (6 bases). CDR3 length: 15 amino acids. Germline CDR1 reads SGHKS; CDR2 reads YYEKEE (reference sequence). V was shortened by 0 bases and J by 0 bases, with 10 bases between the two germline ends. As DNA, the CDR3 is TGTGCCAGCAGCTTGGAAGGGGGTCTCTCCTACGAGCAGTACTTC. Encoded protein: CASSLEGGLSYEQYF.

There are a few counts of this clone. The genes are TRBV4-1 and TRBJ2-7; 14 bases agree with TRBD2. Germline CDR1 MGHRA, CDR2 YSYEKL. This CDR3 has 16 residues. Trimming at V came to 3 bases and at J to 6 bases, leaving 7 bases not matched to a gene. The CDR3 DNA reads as TGCGCCAGCAGCCACCGACTAGCGGGGGGGCCTACCGAGCAGTACTTC. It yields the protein CASSHRLAGGPTEQYF.

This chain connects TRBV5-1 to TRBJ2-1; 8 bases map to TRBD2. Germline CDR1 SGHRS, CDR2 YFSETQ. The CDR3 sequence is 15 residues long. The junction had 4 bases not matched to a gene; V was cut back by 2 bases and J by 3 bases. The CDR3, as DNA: TGCGCCAGCAGCTTTAGCGGGGATAGCTACAATGAGCAGTTCTTC. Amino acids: CASSFSGDSYNEQFF.

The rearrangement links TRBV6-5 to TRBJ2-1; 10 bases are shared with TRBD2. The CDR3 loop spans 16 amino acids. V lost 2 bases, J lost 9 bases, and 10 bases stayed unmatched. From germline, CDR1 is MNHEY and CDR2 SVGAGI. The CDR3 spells CASSYPAGGRFGEQFF. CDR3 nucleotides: TGTGCCAGCAGTTACCCAGCGGGGGGGCGGTTTGGTGAGCAGTTCTTC.

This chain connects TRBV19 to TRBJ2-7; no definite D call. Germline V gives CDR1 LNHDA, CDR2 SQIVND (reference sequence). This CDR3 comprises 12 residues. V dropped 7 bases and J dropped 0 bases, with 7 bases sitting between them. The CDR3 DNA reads TGTGCCAGTAAAATCCTCTCCTACGAGCAGTACTTC. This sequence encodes CASKILSYEQYF.

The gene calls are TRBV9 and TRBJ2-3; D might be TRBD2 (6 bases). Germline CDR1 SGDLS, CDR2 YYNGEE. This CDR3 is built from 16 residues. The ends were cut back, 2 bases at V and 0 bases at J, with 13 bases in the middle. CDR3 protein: CASSVGGSPSTDTQYF. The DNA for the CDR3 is TGTGCCAGCAGCGTGGGGGGATCCCCTAGCACAGATACGCAGTATTTT.

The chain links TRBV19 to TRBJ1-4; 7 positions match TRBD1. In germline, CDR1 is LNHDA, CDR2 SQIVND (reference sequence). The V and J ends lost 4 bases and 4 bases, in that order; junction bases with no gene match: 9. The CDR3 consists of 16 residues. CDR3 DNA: TGTGCCAGTAGTAACCGACAGGGCCGCCGTAATGAAAAACTGTTTTTT. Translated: CASSNRQGRRNEKLFF. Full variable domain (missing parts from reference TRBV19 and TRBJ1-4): DGGITQSPKYLFRKEGQNVTLSCEQNLNHDAMYWYRQDPGQGLRLIYYSQIVNDFQKGDIAEGYSVSREKKESFPLTVTSAQKNPTAFYLCASSNRQGRRNEKLFFGSGTQLSVL.